A selection of T cell receptor beta chains follows, all from one sample in a study of shared clonotypes between healthy human individuals. Here immunoSEQ multiplex PCR was the method, and the copy in TCRdb shows in-frame clones only, minus some. The table has 1.4 million or so clones, 98% to 99% seen once. Material: naive CD4+ T cells sorted from blood. All receptors derive from a man aged 25-45 years in good health. CDR3s include the opening cysteine and the closing phenylalanine or tryptophan. A D gene is named only where the DNA matches it firmly. Some rows mark clone size as missing; the rest say once, few, many or name a class of expanded clone.

d_gene: NA
j_gene: TRBJ1-2
v_gene: TRBV7-3
abundance: NA
CDR3nt: TGTGCCAGCAGCTCTAGCGGGGGTCCATATGGCTACACCTTC
CDR3aa: CASSSSGGPYGYTF

d_gene: TRBD1
j_gene: TRBJ2-7
v_gene: TRBV5-1
abundance: NA
CDR3nt: TGCGCCAGCAGCTATGCTACAGGGGACTCCTACGAGCAGTACTTC
CDR3aa: CASSYATGDSYEQYF

d_gene: NA
j_gene: TRBJ1-5
v_gene: TRBV5-6
abundance: NA
CDR3nt: TGTGCCAGCAGCTTGGCGGAGACTCAGCCCCAGCATTTT
CDR3aa: CASSLAETQPQHF

d_gene: TRBD1
j_gene: TRBJ1-3
v_gene: TRBV4-1
abundance: NA
CDR3nt: TGCGCCAGCAGCCCTACGGGACAGGGTCTGCATCAGGTGGGCACCATATATTTT
CDR3aa: CASSPTGQGLHQVGTIYF

d_gene: NA
j_gene: TRBJ1-2
v_gene: TRBV7-9
abundance: NA
CDR3nt: TGTGCCAGCAGCTTAGCTCTCTGGACGGACGAACTTGGGGGTGGCTACACCTTC
CDR3aa: CASSLALWTDELGGGYTF

d_gene: TRBD1
j_gene: TRBJ2-6
v_gene: TRBV6-5
abundance: NA
CDR3nt: TGTGCCACCTACGGGACAGGCCCTGGGGCCAACGTCCTGACTTTC
CDR3aa: CATYGTGPGANVLTF

d_gene: TRBD2
j_gene: TRBJ2-7
v_gene: TRBV6-1
abundance: NA
CDR3nt: TGTGCCAGCAGTGGCGGGGACTATCGAGTCGAGCAGTACTTC
CDR3aa: CASSGGDYRVEQYF

d_gene: TRBD1
j_gene: TRBJ2-5
v_gene: TRBV5-6
abundance: NA
CDR3nt: TGTGCCAGCAGCTTGTACAGGGGAGATTTGTACCAAGAGACCCAGTACTTC
CDR3aa: CASSLYRGDLYQETQYF

d_gene: TRBD1
j_gene: TRBJ2-5
v_gene: TRBV7-7
abundance: once
CDR3nt: TGTGCTAGCAGCCCCCATATTTCGCAGGGGGCAAAGACCCAGTACTTC
CDR3aa: CASSPHISQGAKTQYF

d_gene: TRBD1
j_gene: TRBJ1-1
v_gene: TRBV28
abundance: NA
CDR3nt: TGTGCCAGCAGGAACAACAGGGGCTCGAACACTGAAGCTTTCTTT
CDR3aa: CASRNNRGSNTEAFF

d_gene: NA
j_gene: TRBJ2-3
v_gene: TRBV5-1
abundance: NA
CDR3nt: TGCGCCAGCAGCTTCCAAGACACAGATACGCAGTATTTT
CDR3aa: CASSFQDTDTQYF

d_gene: NA
j_gene: TRBJ2-1
v_gene: TRBV5-5
abundance: NA
CDR3nt: TGTGCCAGCAGCTTATACAGGGACTCCTACAATGAGCAGTTCTTC
CDR3aa: CASSLYRDSYNEQFF

d_gene: TRBD2
j_gene: TRBJ2-7
v_gene: TRBV7-2
abundance: NA
CDR3nt: TGTGCCAGCAGCTTAACTAGCGGGAGTTCCTACGAGCAGTACTTC
CDR3aa: CASSLTSGSSYEQYF

d_gene: NA
j_gene: TRBJ1-2
v_gene: TRBV5-1
abundance: NA
CDR3nt: TGCGCCAGCAGCTTCGAACCAATTGGATATGGCTACACCTTC
CDR3aa: CASSFEPIGYGYTF

d_gene: TRBD1
j_gene: TRBJ1-3
v_gene: TRBV7-9
abundance: NA
CDR3nt: TGTGCCAGCAGCTTAGACGAGACAGGGATGACTACGCATTTT
CDR3aa: CASSLDETGMTTHF

d_gene: TRBD1
j_gene: TRBJ1-2
v_gene: TRBV28
abundance: NA
CDR3nt: TGTGCCAGCCAGGGGGGGACAGGGGGCGCGTATGGCTACACCTTC
CDR3aa: CASQGGTGGAYGYTF

d_gene: NA
j_gene: TRBJ1-4
v_gene: TRBV5-4
abundance: NA
CDR3nt: TGTGCCAGCAGCTTCGGGCTGGCCAGGAGCAATGAAAAACTGTTTTTT
CDR3aa: CASSFGLARSNEKLFF

d_gene: NA
j_gene: TRBJ1-5
v_gene: TRBV7-2
abundance: NA
CDR3nt: TGTGCCAGCAGCTTAATGGGGCTCAATCAGCCCCAGCATTTT
CDR3aa: CASSLMGLNQPQHF

d_gene: NA
j_gene: TRBJ2-3
v_gene: TRBV7-9
abundance: NA
CDR3nt: TGTGCCAGCAGCTTCCGGCAAGCACCTTTTATGGATACGCAGTATTTT
CDR3aa: CASSFRQAPFMDTQYF

d_gene: NA
j_gene: TRBJ2-1
v_gene: TRBV7-8
abundance: NA
CDR3nt: TGTGCCAGCAGCGCTACTAGAGACAATGAGCAGTTCTTC
CDR3aa: CASSATRDNEQFF

d_gene: TRBD2
j_gene: TRBJ2-2
v_gene: TRBV6-6
abundance: once
CDR3nt: TGTGCCAGCAGTTACGGGACTAGCGATTTTTCCGGGGAGCTGTTTTTT
CDR3aa: CASSYGTSDFSGELFF

d_gene: NA
j_gene: TRBJ1-4
v_gene: TRBV6-1
abundance: NA
CDR3nt: TGTGCCAGCAGTGAATCATGGGGTTACGAAAAACTGTTTTTT
CDR3aa: CASSESWGYEKLFF

d_gene: NA
j_gene: TRBJ1-1
v_gene: TRBV10-1
abundance: once
CDR3nt: TGCGCCAGCAAGAAAGAACGGAACACTGAAGCTTTCTTT
CDR3aa: CASKKERNTEAFF

d_gene: TRBD2
j_gene: TRBJ2-5
v_gene: TRBV7-9
abundance: NA
CDR3nt: TGTGCCAGCAGCTCCCGACTAGCGGGCATCAGTACCCAGTACTTC
CDR3aa: CASSSRLAGISTQYF

d_gene: TRBD2
j_gene: TRBJ2-1
v_gene: TRBV11-3
abundance: NA
CDR3nt: TGTGCCAGCAGCTTAGAACTAGCGGGAGGGGGGTTTGAGCAGTTCTTC
CDR3aa: CASSLELAGGGFEQFF

d_gene: TRBD1
j_gene: TRBJ2-7
v_gene: TRBV6-5
abundance: NA
CDR3nt: TGTGCCAGCAGGGGACCGGGACAGGGGACCTACGAGCAGTACTTC
CDR3aa: CASRGPGQGTYEQYF

d_gene: NA
j_gene: TRBJ2-7
v_gene: TRBV6-5
abundance: NA
CDR3nt: TGTGCCAGCAACGGACAGAATACCTACGAGCAGTACTTC
CDR3aa: CASNGQNTYEQYF

d_gene: NA
j_gene: TRBJ1-5
v_gene: TRBV28
abundance: NA
CDR3nt: TGTGCCAGCAGTTCCTCAGGGGTTCAGCCCCAGCATTTT
CDR3aa: CASSSSGVQPQHF

d_gene: NA
j_gene: TRBJ1-3
v_gene: TRBV7-9
abundance: NA
CDR3nt: TGTGCCAGCAGCCAAAAGGGGAGCTCTGGAAACACCATATATTTT
CDR3aa: CASSQKGSSGNTIYF

d_gene: TRBD1
j_gene: TRBJ2-7
v_gene: TRBV2
abundance: NA
CDR3nt: TGTGCCAGCAGCCTCCAAACGGGACAGGGCCCAAGCGAGCAGTACTTC
CDR3aa: CASSLQTGQGPSEQYF

d_gene: NA
j_gene: TRBJ2-2
v_gene: TRBV18
abundance: NA
CDR3nt: TGTGCCAGCTCAGGCTTCAGGAGTCGGGTCGGGGAGCTGTTTTTT
CDR3aa: CASSGFRSRVGELFF

d_gene: TRBD1
j_gene: TRBJ1-1
v_gene: TRBV10-3
abundance: NA
CDR3nt: TGTGCCATCCGAAAGACAGGGGATGGGACTGAAGCTTTCTTT
CDR3aa: CAIRKTGDGTEAFF

d_gene: NA
j_gene: TRBJ2-6
v_gene: TRBV5-1
abundance: NA
CDR3nt: TGCGCCAGCAGCTTGTTCGGTCCGGGGGAGACCTCTGGGGCCAACGTCCTGACTTTC
CDR3aa: CASSLFGPGETSGANVLTF

d_gene: NA
j_gene: TRBJ2-5
v_gene: TRBV29-1
abundance: NA
CDR3nt: TGCAGCGCTTCGTATGGGGGGCGAGAGACCCAGTACTTC
CDR3aa: CSASYGGRETQYF

d_gene: NA
j_gene: TRBJ2-3
v_gene: TRBV7-7
abundance: NA
CDR3nt: TGTGCCAGCAGCTTAGGGGGGCCACAAGATACGCAGTATTTT
CDR3aa: CASSLGGPQDTQYF

d_gene: NA
j_gene: TRBJ2-7
v_gene: TRBV25-1
abundance: NA
CDR3nt: TGTGCCTCGAGGAGGAGGACCTACGAGCAGTACTTC
CDR3aa: CASRRRTYEQYF

d_gene: NA
j_gene: TRBJ2-3
v_gene: TRBV20-1
abundance: NA
CDR3nt: TGCAGTGCTACAAAGACAGATACGCAGTATTTT
CDR3aa: CSATKTDTQYF

d_gene: NA
j_gene: TRBJ2-7
v_gene: TRBV28
abundance: once
CDR3nt: TGTGCCAGCAGCCAAAAACGCGAGCAGTACTTC
CDR3aa: CASSQKREQYF

d_gene: NA
j_gene: TRBJ1-2
v_gene: TRBV4-1
abundance: NA
CDR3nt: TGCGCCAGCAGCCAAGGCCTAGCCGCTAACTATGGCTACACCTTC
CDR3aa: CASSQGLAANYGYTF

d_gene: TRBD2
j_gene: TRBJ2-5
v_gene: TRBV5-1
abundance: NA
CDR3nt: TGCGCCAGCAGCTTTCTAGCGGGAGCCCCGCCTCAAGAGACCCAGTACTTC
CDR3aa: CASSFLAGAPPQETQYF